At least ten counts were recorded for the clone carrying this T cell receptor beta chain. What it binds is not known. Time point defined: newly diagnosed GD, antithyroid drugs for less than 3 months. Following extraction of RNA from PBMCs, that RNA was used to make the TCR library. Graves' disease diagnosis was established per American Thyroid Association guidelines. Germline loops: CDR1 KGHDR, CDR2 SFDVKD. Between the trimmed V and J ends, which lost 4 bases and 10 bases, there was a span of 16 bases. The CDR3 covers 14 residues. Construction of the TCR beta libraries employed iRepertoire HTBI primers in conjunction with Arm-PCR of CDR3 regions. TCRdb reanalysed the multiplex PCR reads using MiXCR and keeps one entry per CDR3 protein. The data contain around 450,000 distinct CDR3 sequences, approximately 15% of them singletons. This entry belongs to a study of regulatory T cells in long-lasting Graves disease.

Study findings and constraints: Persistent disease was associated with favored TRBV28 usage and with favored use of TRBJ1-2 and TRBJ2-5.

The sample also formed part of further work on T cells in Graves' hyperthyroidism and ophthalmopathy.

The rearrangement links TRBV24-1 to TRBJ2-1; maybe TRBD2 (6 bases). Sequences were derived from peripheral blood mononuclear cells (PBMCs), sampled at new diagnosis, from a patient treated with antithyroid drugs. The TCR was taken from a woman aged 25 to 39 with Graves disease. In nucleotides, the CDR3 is TGTGCCACCAGTGAGGAGGGCCTTTTTCGGGAGCAGTTCTTC. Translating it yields CATSEEGLFREQFF.